The clone carrying this TCR beta chain was seen once. The antigen is not known. This sample was taken from a study of type 1 regulatory T cells. Across the study: This in vitro CD4 product, T-allo10, is enriched for Tr1 cells and alloantigen-specific.

Study findings and constraints: Compared with non-type 1 regulatory T cells, type 1 regulatory T cells showed a more restricted TCR repertoire.

In TCRdb, the reads were re-called with MiXCR into one record per CDR3 protein. The sample shows approximately 77,000 distinct CDR3 sequences, about 20% of them seen only once. Germline lookup yields CDR1 SGHRS and CDR2 YFSETQ. This CDR3 is 16 amino acids long. Trimming shortened V by 0 bases and J by 1 base, and 13 bases separated the two germline ends. Sequencing was carried out using cultured type 1 regulatory T (Tr1) cells, either the whole culture or a sorted fraction (not recorded which). The rearrangement joins TRBV5-1 to TRBJ2-5, with a weak D call TRBD2 (7 bases). The clonotype was recovered from a human donor in good health. This CDR3 is CASSLDRGGLQETQYF. CDR3 bases: TGCGCCAGCAGCTTGGATAGGGGGGGCCTCCAAGAGACCCAGTACTTC. Drawing the rest from reference TRBV5-1 and TRBJ2-5, the complete variable domain is KAGVTQTPRYLIKTRGQQVTLSCSPISGHRSVSWYQQTPGQGLQFLFEYFSETQRNKGNFPGRFSGRQFSNSRSEMNVSTLELGDSALYLCASSLDRGGLQETQYFGPGTRLLVL.